These 30 T cell receptor beta chains came from one sample sequenced in a study of T-cell reconstitution after alpha-beta-depleted transplantation in children (dated by TCRdb to the mid-2010s). Receptor libraries were prepared by PCR. Sequencing took place on an Illumina HiSeq 2500. Molecular barcoding was employed in the preparation of TCR libraries, with unique molecular identifiers being used to normalize TCRbeta repertoire quantification. TCRdb applied fastp at Q25 and MiXCR to the public reads, then kept only in-frame beta chains. Merged by CDR3 protein, the rows form single entries marked with the most common genes and DNA. The sample data list around 440,000 distinct CDR3 sequences, and about 16% of these were observed just once. In total, the top ten clones hold less than 30% of the sample. The meaning of the sample's treatment or condition label: allogeneic hematopoietic cell transplantation with graft depleted of TCRalphabeta T cells and CD19 B cells.

Sequencing was performed on PBMCs, mostly from graft donor cells, taken 360 days after TCRalphabeta/CD19-depleted stem cell transplant. These receptors all stem from a boy under two years old who had a stem cell transplant for Wiskott-Aldrich syndrome, so the T cells may come from the graft donor.

At least ten counts were recorded for this clonotype. This chain connects TRBV5-1 to TRBJ1-1, with TRBD1 matching 7 bases. Germline trimming cut 4 bases from V and 2 bases from J; bases unmatched to any gene: 5. CDR3 length: 14 amino acids. CDR1 SGHRS and CDR2 YFSETQ come from the germline V gene. CDR3 loop: CASSRQGANTEAFF. In DNA, the CDR3 is TGCGCCAGCAGCAGACAGGGAGCAAACACTGAAGCTTTCTTT.

The rearrangement uses TRBV6-5 and TRBJ2-5; perhaps D is TRBD1 or TRBD2 (5 bases each). The ends were cut back, 1 base at V and 4 bases at J, with 13 bases in the middle. The CDR3 totals 15 residues. CDR1 MNHEY and CDR2 SVGAGI come from the germline V gene. CDR3: CASSYWQGVVETQYF. DNA for the CDR3: TGTGCCAGCAGTTACTGGCAGGGAGTAGTAGAGACCCAGTACTTC.

This sequence joins TRBV20-1 and TRBJ2-2; TRBD1 agrees at 10 bases. CDR1 and CDR2 (germline): DFQATT, SNEGSKA (reference sequence). CDR3 length: 14 residues. V lost 6 bases, J lost 4 bases, and 5 bases stayed unmatched. CDR3 amino acids: CSARGTGATGELFF. The CDR3 DNA is TGCAGTGCCAGGGGGACAGGGGCCACCGGGGAGCTGTTTTTT.

The chain combines TRBV5-1 with TRBJ2-2; 9 bases match TRBD1. Germline assignment: CDR1 SGHRS and CDR2 YFSETQ. The CDR3 consists of 16 residues. J lost 2 bases, V lost 3 bases, and 5 bases had no gene match. For the CDR3, the DNA is TGCGCCAGCAGCTGGACAGGGGCGCGCAACACCGGGGAGCTGTTTTTT. Protein: CASSWTGARNTGELFF.

This clonotype was counted at least ten times. The chain's CDR3 is CASSLALREDGNEQFF. As DNA, the CDR3 is TGTGCCAGCAGCTTAGCGTTGAGGGAAGACGGCAATGAGCAGTTCTTC. The V and J genes are TRBV7-9 and TRBJ2-1, with a possible D match to TRBD2 (5 bases). Germline V gene lookup returns CDR1 SEHNR and CDR2 FQNEAQ (reference sequence). The V end was cut by 0 bases, the J end by 6 bases, with 15 bases between. There are 16 residues in the CDR3. The variable domain in full, with the rest retrieved from reference TRBV7-9 and TRBJ2-1, is DTGVSQNPRHKITKRGQNVTFRCDPISEHNRLYWYRQTLGQGPEFLTYFQNEAQLEKSRLLSDRFSAERPKGSFSTLEIQRTEQGDSAMYLCASSLALREDGNEQFFGPGTRLTVL.

The V call is TRBV5-1, the J call TRBJ1-2; TRBD1 matches 10 bases. With V trimmed by 1 base and J by 7 bases, 4 bases remained unmatched. Germline V gene data show CDR1 as SGHRS and CDR2 as YFSETQ. The CDR3 covers 14 residues. The CDR3 region is CASSLRRDRGGYTF. The CDR3 DNA follows: TGCGCCAGCAGCTTGAGGCGGGACAGGGGTGGCTACACCTTC.

This clonotype was counted a few times. The V gene is TRBV5-1, the J gene TRBJ2-3; 9 bases line up with TRBD2. Losses at the gene ends were 2 bases for V and 3 bases for J; bases not matched to a gene: 4. This CDR3 comprises 15 residues. The V gene's germline CDR1 is SGHRS and CDR2 YFSETQ. The chain's CDR3 is CASSFRTSETDTQYF. The DNA for the CDR3 is TGCGCCAGCAGCTTCCGGACTAGCGAGACAGATACGCAGTATTTT.

This chain links TRBV15 with TRBJ2-5, with D perhaps matching TRBD2 (5 bases). CDR1 and CDR2 from the germline V gene are LNHNV and YYDKDF (reference sequence). The CDR3 loop spans 15 amino acids. With 1 base removed from V and 2 bases from J, the gap between germline ends came to 11 bases. This CDR3 reads CATSRGMREQETQYF. The DNA for the CDR3 is TGTGCCACCAGCAGAGGCATGAGGGAGCAAGAGACCCAGTACTTC.

This chain uses TRBV18 with TRBJ2-7, with 7 nucleotides matching TRBD2. There are 14 residues in the CDR3. CDR1 and CDR2 (germline): KGHSH, LQKENI. The V segment lost 2 bases and the J segment 1 base; nucleotides outside the gene matches: 2. CDR3 residues: CASSPGTTSYEQYF. As DNA, the CDR3 is TGTGCCAGCTCACCAGGGACTACTTCCTACGAGCAGTACTTC.

The chain carries TRBV13 and TRBJ1-1, with D maybe TRBD1 (6 bases). Between the trimmed V and J ends, which lost 2 bases and 8 bases, there was a span of 12 bases. The CDR3 consists of 13 residues. In germline, CDR1 is PRHDT, CDR2 FYEKMQ (reference sequence). In DNA form, the CDR3 reads TGTGCCAGCAGCTTACGTCCCAGGGGCGAAGCTTTCTTT. Translation: CASSLRPRGEAFF.

The V gene is TRBV15, the J gene TRBJ2-7; the match to TRBD2 covers 8 bases. The CDR3 is 15 residues long. V dropped 1 base and J dropped 5; count of bases not matched to a gene: 7. The germline V gene encodes CDR1 LNHNV and CDR2 YYDKDF (reference sequence). CDR3 coding DNA: TGTGCCACCAGCAGAGGGGGGACTAGAGCGAACGAGCAGTACTTC. Protein product: CATSRGGTRANEQYF.

In its sample, this clonotype was seen a few times. The CDR3: CASSFFSGSSYNEQFF. CDR3 in DNA: TGCGCCAGCAGTTTCTTTAGCGGGAGCTCCTACAATGAGCAGTTCTTC. The chain couples TRBV5-1 to TRBJ2-1; 9 bases agree with TRBD2. The CDR3 extends over 16 amino acids. CDR1 is SGHRS and CDR2 is YFSETQ in the germline V gene. J gave up 0 bases and V 5 bases, and 6 bases lay outside the gene matches.

This clonotype appeared a few times. The chain is built from TRBV24-1 and TRBJ2-3; unclear D gene. V lost 5 bases and J 0 bases, leaving 11 bases between the germline ends. The CDR3 runs 15 residues. CDR1 and CDR2 from the germline V gene are KGHDR and SFDVKD. CDR3 protein: CATSVSLGSTDTQYF. The CDR3 coding sequence is TGTGCCACCAGTGTGTCACTTGGTAGCACAGATACGCAGTATTTT.

The chain combines TRBV7-9 with TRBJ2-1; no clear D. Germline V lookup: CDR1 SEHNR, CDR2 FQNEAQ (reference sequence). The V end lost 5 bases, the J end lost 7 bases, and 21 bases lay between the germline ends. CDR3 length: 16 residues. Written as DNA, the CDR3 is TGTGCCAGCAGCCCCCCGGACGTGCCCCCCGAGAATGAGCAGTTCTTC. Translation: CASSPPDVPPENEQFF.

This clonotype occurred many times. The V call is TRBV5-1, the J call TRBJ2-2; D uncertain. Trimming removed 3 bases at V and 0 bases at J, with 9 bases between. Germline V gene lookup returns CDR1 SGHRS and CDR2 YFSETQ. There are 15 residues in the CDR3. CDR3 region: CASSSSTTNTGELFF. DNA of the CDR3: TGCGCCAGCAGCTCCTCTACCACGAACACCGGGGAGCTGTTTTTT.

The chain combines TRBV7-8 with TRBJ2-5, with TRBD1 identical over 9 bases. The length of the CDR3 is 15 residues. Germline V gene sequence: CDR1 SGHVS, CDR2 FQNEAQ. The V gene end was trimmed by 1 base and the J gene end by 3 bases; junction bases not matched to a gene: 3. CDR3 in amino acids: CASSLDRGRKETQYF. The CDR3 nucleotides read TGTGCCAGCAGCTTAGACAGGGGGCGAAAAGAGACCCAGTACTTC.

The chain combines TRBV7-9 with TRBJ2-7, with no clear D. This CDR3 contains 13 residues. V was cut by 2 bases and J by 4 bases, with 9 bases left in between. The germline CDR1 and CDR2 sequences are SEHNR and FQNEAQ (reference sequence). CDR3 nucleotides: TGTGCCAGCAGCTTATCTCCGTCGTACGAGCAGTACTTC. Its protein is CASSLSPSYEQYF.

This clonotype was found a few times. V is TRBV24-1 and J is TRBJ2-5; possibly TRBD2 for D (5 bases). Trimming removed 1 base at V and 2 bases at J, with 7 bases between. The CDR3 is made up of 14 amino acids. Germline V lookup: CDR1 KGHDR, CDR2 SFDVKD. CDR3 nucleotides: TGTGCCACCAGTGATTTAGCGGCACAAGAGACCCAGTACTTC. Translated, it gives CATSDLAAQETQYF.

This rearrangement joins TRBV20-1 to TRBJ2-1; 8 positions agree with TRBD2. Germline assignment: CDR1 DFQATT and CDR2 SNEGSKA (reference sequence). This CDR3 region has 14 residues. V was pared by 2 bases and J by 4 bases, with 4 bases of the junction left unmatched. CDR3 amino acids: CSARPGGRYNEQFF. DNA of the CDR3: TGCAGTGCTAGACCGGGGGGGAGATACAATGAGCAGTTCTTC.

This clonotype was seen more than once but under ten times. CDR3 DNA: TGTGCCAGCAGCTTAGAAACAGGGGGCCCCACTGAAGCTTTCTTT. Encoded protein: CASSLETGGPTEAFF. The chain uses TRBV7-9 and TRBJ1-1, with 9 positions matching TRBD1. After removal of 1 base from V and 4 bases from J, the junction contained 4 bases not matched to a gene. CDR1 SEHNR and CDR2 FQNEAQ come from the germline V gene (reference sequence). The CDR3 is made up of 15 amino acids. The whole variable domain, remainder taken from reference TRBV7-9 and TRBJ1-1, is DTGVSQNPRHKITKRGQNVTFRCDPISEHNRLYWYRQTLGQGPEFLTYFQNEAQLEKSRLLSDRFSAERPKGSFSTLEIQRTEQGDSAMYLCASSLETGGPTEAFFGQGTRLTVV.

The chain carries TRBV6-2 or TRBV6-3 and TRBJ2-3, with 10 bases aligning to TRBD2. V shed 2 bases and J 1 base; nucleotides not matched to a gene: 3. CDR3 length equals 16 residues. CDR1 is MNHEY and CDR2 is SVGEGT in the germline V gene. The CDR3 here is CASSYGLAVRTDTQYF. DNA of the CDR3: TGTGCCAGCAGTTACGGACTAGCGGTTCGCACAGATACGCAGTATTTT.

There are a few counts of this clonotype. The chain carries TRBV5-1 and TRBJ2-5, with TRBD2 matching over 8 bases. CDR1 is SGHRS, CDR2 YFSETQ, per germline. The CDR3 spans 16 residues. V was pared by 7 bases and J by 6 bases, with 17 bases of the junction left unmatched. In DNA form, the CDR3 reads TGCGCCAGCTCGGGGGGAACTAGCGGCGCCAAGCAGACCCAGTACTTC. As protein: CASSGGTSGAKQTQYF.

Note on this clonotype: One junction end disagrees with the germline gene, perhaps due to a read error. The rearrangement links TRBV12-3 or TRBV12-4 to TRBJ2-2, with D tentatively TRBD1 or TRBD2 (6 bases each). The CDR3 loop spans 13 amino acids. CDR3 loop: CTSSFRGLGELFF. The CDR3 nucleotides read TGTACCAGCAGTTTCCGGGGGCTCGGGGAGCTGTTTTTT.

This clonotype has just a few counts. DNA for the CDR3: TGCGCCAGCAGCAAGGGACAGGGGGTCGAGACCCAGTACTTC. Protein product: CASSKGQGVETQYF. This sequence joins TRBV4-1 and TRBJ2-5; 11 bases map to TRBD1. Germline CDR1 reads MGHRA; CDR2 reads YSYEKL. Trimming took 5 bases from V and 5 from J; bases not matched to a gene: 4. The length of the CDR3 is 14 residues.

The chain combines TRBV6-5 with TRBJ1-2, with unresolved D. V was clipped by 0 bases and J by 8 bases, with 10 bases between them. The CDR3 covers 13 residues. Germline CDR1 and CDR2: MNHEY and SVGAGI. Written as DNA, the CDR3 is TGTGCCAGCAGTTACTCGGGAGAGCGAGGCTACACCTTC. Protein sequence: CASSYSGERGYTF.

This clonotype was picked up a small number of times. As DNA, the CDR3 is TGTGCCAGCAGTTTGAGAGGGAGTATGGGCGGGGAGCTGTTTTTT. This gives the protein CASSLRGSMGGELFF. The V and J genes are TRBV12-3 or TRBV12-4 and TRBJ2-2; D may be TRBD2 (5 bases). The CDR3 spans 15 residues. Trimming removed 3 bases at V and 7 bases at J, with 15 bases between.

This clonotype was counted only a few times. The chain couples TRBV28 to TRBJ1-1; 7 bases are shared with TRBD1. The CDR3 sequence is 13 residues long. V trimming: 4 bases; J trimming: 13 bases; junction bases outside the gene matches: 12. Germline CDR1 reads MDHEN; CDR2 reads SYDVKM. The CDR3 coding sequence is TGTGCCAGCAGTTCACGCCGACAGGGAAGGCTTTTCTTT. It yields the protein CASSSRRQGRLFF.

This clonotype appeared a few times. V is TRBV20-1 and J is TRBJ1-5; no clear D. CDR3 size: 12 residues. Between the trimmed V and J ends, which lost 5 bases and 3 bases, there was a span of 8 bases. Germline V lookup: CDR1 DFQATT, CDR2 SNEGSKA (reference sequence). This CDR3 reads CSAGRLNQPQHF. The CDR3 coding sequence is TGCAGTGCTGGACGCCTCAATCAGCCCCAGCATTTT.

The chain recombines TRBV30 with TRBJ2-3, with 9 positions matching TRBD2. J lost 2 bases, V lost 2 bases, and 5 bases had no gene match. Germline CDR1 GTSNPN, CDR2 SVGIG (reference sequence). The CDR3 has 15 amino acids. The CDR3 DNA follows: TGTGCCTGGAGTCTACCGGGACTAGCCACAGATACGCAGTATTTT. Encoded protein: CAWSLPGLATDTQYF.

V gene TRBV6-6 combines with J gene TRBJ2-6; D is unclear. The CDR3 runs to 13 residues. V lost 7 bases and J lost 1, with 5 bases in between. In germline, CDR1 is MNHNY, CDR2 SVGAGI (reference sequence). CDR3 sequence: CASMKSGANVLTF. Here the CDR3 DNA reads TGTGCCAGCATGAAATCTGGGGCCAACGTCCTGACTTTC.